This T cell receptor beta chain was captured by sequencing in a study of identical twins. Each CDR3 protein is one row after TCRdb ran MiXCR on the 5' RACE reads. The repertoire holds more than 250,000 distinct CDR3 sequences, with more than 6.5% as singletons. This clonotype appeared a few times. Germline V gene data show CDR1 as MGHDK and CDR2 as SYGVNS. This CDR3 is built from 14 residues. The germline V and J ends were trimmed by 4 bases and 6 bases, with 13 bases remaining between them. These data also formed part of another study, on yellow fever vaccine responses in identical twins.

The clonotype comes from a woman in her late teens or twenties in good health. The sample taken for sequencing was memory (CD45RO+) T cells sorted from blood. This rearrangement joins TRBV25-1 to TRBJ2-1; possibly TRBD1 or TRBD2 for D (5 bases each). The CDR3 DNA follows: TGTGCCAGCAGTGGGGGGACGAACCTCAATGAGCAGTTCTTC. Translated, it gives CASSGGTNLNEQFF.